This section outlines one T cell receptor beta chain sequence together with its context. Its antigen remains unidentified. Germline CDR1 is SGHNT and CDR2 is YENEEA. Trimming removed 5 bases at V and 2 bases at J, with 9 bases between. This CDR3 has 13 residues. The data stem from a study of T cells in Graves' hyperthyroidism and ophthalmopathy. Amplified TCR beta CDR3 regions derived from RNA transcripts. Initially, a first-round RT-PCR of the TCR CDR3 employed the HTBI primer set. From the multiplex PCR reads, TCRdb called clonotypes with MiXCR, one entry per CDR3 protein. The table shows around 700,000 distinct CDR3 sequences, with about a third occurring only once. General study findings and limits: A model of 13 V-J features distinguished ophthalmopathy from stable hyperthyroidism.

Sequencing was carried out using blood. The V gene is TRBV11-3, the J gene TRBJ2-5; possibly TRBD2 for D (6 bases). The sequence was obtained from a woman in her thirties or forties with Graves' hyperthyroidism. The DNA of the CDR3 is TGTGCCAGCAGCCATGGGGGGCAAGAGACCCAGTACTTC. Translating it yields CASSHGGQETQYF.